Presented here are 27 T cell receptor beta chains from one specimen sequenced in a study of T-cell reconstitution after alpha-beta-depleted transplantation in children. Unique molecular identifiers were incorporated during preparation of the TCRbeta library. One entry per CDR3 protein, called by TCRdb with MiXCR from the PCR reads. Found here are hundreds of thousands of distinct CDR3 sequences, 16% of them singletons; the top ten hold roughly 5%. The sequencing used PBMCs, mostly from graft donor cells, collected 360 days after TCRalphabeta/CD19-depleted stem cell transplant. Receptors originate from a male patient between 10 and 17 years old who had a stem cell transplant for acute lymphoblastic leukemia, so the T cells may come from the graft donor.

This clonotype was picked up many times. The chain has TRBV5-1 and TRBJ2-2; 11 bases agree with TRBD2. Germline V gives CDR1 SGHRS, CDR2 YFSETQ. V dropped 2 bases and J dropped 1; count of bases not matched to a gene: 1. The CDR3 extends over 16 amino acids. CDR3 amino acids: CASSFGTSGNTGELFF. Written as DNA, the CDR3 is TGCGCCAGCAGCTTCGGGACTAGCGGGAACACCGGGGAGCTGTTTTTT.

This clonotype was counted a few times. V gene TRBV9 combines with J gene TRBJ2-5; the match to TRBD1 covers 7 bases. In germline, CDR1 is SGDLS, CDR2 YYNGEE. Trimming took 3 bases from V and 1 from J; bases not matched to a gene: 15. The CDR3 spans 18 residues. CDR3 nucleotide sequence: TGTGCCAGCAGCGCCGGGCGAATGGGCAGGGGGATCCAAGAGACCCAGTACTTC. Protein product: CASSAGRMGRGIQETQYF.

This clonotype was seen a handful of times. The CDR3 coding sequence is TGTGCCAGCAGTTTGACTGGGGGACTAACCTACGAGCAGTACTTC. Amino acid sequence: CASSLTGGLTYEQYF. V and J are TRBV12-3 or TRBV12-4 and TRBJ2-7, with 7 bases lining up with TRBD2. CDR3 length: 15 amino acids. Trimming at V came to 3 bases and at J to 2 bases, leaving 7 bases not matched to a gene.

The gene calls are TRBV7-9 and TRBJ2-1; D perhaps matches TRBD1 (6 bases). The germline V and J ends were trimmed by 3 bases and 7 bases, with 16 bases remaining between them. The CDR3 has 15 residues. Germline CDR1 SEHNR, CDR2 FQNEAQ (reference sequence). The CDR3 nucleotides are TGTGCCAGCAGCTTCCGAGGGGGATTGCGGAATGAGCAGTTCTTC. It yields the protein CASSFRGGLRNEQFF.

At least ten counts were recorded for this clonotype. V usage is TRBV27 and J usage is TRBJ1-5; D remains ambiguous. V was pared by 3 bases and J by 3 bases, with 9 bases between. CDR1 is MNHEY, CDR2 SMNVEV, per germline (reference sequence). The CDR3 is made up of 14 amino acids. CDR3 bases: TGTGCCAGCAGTTTCCTGGGATTCAATCAGCCCCAGCATTTT. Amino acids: CASSFLGFNQPQHF.

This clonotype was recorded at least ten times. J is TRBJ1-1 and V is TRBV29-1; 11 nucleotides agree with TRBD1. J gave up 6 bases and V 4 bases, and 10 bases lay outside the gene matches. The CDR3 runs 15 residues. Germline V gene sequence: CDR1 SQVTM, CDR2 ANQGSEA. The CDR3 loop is CSVAGTGGVNSEAFF. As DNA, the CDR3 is TGCAGCGTTGCTGGGACAGGGGGAGTTAACTCTGAAGCTTTCTTT.

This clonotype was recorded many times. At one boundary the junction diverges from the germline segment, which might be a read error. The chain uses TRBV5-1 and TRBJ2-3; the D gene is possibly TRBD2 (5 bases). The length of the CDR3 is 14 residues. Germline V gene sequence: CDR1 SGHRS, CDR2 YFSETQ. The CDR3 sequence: CASSLVPGTDTQYF. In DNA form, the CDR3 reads TGTGCCAGCAGTTTAGTCCCGGGGACAGATACGCAGTATTTT.

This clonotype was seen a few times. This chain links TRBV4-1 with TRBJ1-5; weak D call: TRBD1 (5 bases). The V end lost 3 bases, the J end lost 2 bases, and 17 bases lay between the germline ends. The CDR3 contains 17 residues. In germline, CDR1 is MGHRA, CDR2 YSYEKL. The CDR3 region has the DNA TGCGCCAGCAGCCAGATAACGGGACTTGAAGGCAATCAGCCCCAGCATTTT. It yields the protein CASSQITGLEGNQPQHF.

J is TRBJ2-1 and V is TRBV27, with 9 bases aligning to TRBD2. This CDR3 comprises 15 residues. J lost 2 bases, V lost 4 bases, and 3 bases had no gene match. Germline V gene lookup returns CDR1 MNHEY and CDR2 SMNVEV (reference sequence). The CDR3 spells CASSYSGSAYNEQFF. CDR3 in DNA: TGTGCCAGCAGTTATAGCGGGAGCGCCTACAATGAGCAGTTCTTC.

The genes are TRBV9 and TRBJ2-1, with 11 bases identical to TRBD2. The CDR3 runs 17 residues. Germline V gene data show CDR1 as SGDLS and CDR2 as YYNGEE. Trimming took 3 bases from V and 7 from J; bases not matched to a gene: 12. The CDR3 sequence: CASSATTSGTFLNEQFF. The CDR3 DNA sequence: TGTGCCAGCAGCGCCACGACTAGCGGGACGTTCTTAAATGAGCAGTTCTTC.

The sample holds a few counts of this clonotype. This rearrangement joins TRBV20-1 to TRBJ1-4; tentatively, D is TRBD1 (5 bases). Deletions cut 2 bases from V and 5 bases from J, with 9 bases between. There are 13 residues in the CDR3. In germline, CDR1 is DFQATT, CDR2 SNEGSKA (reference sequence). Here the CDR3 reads CSARQDINEKLFF. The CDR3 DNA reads TGCAGTGCTAGACAGGACATAAATGAAAAACTGTTTTTT.

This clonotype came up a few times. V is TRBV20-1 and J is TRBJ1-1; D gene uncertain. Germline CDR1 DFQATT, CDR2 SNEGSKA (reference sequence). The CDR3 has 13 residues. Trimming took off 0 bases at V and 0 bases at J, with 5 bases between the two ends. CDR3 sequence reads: CSARDTLNTEAFF. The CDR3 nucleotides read TGCAGTGCTAGAGATACTTTGAACACTGAAGCTTTCTTT.

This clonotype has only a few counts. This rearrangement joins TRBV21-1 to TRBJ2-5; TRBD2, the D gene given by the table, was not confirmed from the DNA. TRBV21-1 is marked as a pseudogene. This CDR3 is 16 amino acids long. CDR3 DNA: TGTGCCAGCAGCAAACTGGACCTAGCGGCCGTGGAGACCCAGTACTTC. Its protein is CASSKLDLAAVETQYF.

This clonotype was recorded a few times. The CDR3 DNA reads as TGTGCCAGCAGCCAGGGGCGAAATACGCAGTATTTT. Encoded protein: CASSQGRNTQYF. The genes are TRBV3-1 and TRBJ2-3; D may be TRBD1 (5 bases). V was shortened by 3 bases and J by 7 bases, with 8 bases between the two germline ends. Per the germline V gene, CDR1 is LGHDT and CDR2 is YNNKEL (reference sequence). The CDR3 has 12 residues.

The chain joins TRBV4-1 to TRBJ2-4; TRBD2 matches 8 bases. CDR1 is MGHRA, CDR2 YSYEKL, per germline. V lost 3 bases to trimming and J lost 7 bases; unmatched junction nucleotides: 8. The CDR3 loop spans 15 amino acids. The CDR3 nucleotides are TGCGCCAGCAGCCATCCAGCGGGAGTGGGGAACATTCAGTACTTC. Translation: CASSHPAGVGNIQYF.

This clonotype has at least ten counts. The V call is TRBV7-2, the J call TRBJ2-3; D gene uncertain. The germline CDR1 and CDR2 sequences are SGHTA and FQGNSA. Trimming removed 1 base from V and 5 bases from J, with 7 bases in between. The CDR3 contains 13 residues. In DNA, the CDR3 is TGTGCCAGCAGCTTAGGGCTATTAGATACGCAGTATTTT. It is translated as CASSLGLLDTQYF.

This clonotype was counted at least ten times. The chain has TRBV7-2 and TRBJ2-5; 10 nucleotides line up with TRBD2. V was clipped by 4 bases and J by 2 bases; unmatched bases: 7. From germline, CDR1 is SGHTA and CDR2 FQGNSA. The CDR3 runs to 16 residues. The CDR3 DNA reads TGTGCCAGCAGCTCGCCGATACTAGCGGGGCAAGAGACCCAGTACTTC. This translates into CASSSPILAGQETQYF.

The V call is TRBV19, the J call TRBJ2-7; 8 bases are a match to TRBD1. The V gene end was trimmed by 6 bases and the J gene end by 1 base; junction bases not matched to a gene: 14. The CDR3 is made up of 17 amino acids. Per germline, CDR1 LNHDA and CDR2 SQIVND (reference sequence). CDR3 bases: TGTGCCAGTAGCACCCTCCCGAGACAGGGGAAATCCTACGAGCAGTACTTC. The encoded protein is CASSTLPRQGKSYEQYF.

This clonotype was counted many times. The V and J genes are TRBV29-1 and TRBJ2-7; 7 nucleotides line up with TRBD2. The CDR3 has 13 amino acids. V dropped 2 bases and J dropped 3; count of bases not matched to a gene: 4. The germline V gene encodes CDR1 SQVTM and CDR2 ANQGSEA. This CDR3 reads CSVETGGVYEQYF. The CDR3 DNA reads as TGCAGCGTTGAAACGGGGGGAGTCTACGAGCAGTACTTC.

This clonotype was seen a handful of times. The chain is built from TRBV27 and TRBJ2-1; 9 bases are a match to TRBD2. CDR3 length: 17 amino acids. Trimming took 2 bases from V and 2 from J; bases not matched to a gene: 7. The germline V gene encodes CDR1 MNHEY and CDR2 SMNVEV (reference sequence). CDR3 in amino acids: CASSLLIAGVTYNEQFF. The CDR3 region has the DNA TGTGCCAGCAGTTTACTGATAGCGGGAGTCACCTACAATGAGCAGTTCTTC.

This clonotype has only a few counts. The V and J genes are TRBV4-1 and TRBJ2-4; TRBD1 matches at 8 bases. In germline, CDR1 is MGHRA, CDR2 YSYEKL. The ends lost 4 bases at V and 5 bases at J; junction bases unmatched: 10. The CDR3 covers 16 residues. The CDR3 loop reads CASSPGGGEAQNIQYF. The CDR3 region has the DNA TGCGCCAGCAGCCCAGGGGGCGGTGAAGCTCAAAACATTCAGTACTTC.

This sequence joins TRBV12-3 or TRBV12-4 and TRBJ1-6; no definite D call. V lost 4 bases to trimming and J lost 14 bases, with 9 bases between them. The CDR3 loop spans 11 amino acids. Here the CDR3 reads CASSSGLSLHF. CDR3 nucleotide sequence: TGTGCCAGCAGTTCAGGACTGTCCCTCCACTTT.

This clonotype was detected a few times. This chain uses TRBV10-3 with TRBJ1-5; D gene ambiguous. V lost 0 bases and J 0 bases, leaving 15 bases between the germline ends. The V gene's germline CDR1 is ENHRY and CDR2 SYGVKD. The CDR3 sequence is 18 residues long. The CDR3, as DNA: TGTGCCATCAGTGAGTCGATTTCTACCGGGAATAGCAATCAGCCCCAGCATTTT. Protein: CAISESISTGNSNQPQHF.

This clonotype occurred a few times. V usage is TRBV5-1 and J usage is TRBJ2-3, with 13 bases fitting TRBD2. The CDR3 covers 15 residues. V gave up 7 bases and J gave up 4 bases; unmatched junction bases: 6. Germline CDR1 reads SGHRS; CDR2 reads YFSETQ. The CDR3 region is CASRWTSGSADTQYF. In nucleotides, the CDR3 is TGCGCCAGCCGTTGGACTAGCGGGAGCGCAGATACGCAGTATTTT. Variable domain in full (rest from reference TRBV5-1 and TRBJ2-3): KAGVTQTPRYLIKTRGQQVTLSCSPISGHRSVSWYQQTPGQGLQFLFEYFSETQRNKGNFPGRFSGRQFSNSRSEMNVSTLELGDSALYLCASRWTSGSADTQYFGPGTRLTVL.

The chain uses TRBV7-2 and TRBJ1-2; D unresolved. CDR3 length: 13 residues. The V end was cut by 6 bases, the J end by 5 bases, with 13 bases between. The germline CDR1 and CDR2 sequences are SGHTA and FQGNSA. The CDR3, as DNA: TGTGCCAGCAGTCTACAGCCCGCATATGGCTACACCTTC. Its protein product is CASSLQPAYGYTF.

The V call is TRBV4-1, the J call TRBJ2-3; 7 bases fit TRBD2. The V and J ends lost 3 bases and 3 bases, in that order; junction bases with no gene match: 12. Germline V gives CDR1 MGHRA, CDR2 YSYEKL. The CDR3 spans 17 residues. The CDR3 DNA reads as TGCGCCAGCAGCCATCCCCTGACCAGCGGGGAAACAGATACGCAGTATTTT. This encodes CASSHPLTSGETDTQYF.

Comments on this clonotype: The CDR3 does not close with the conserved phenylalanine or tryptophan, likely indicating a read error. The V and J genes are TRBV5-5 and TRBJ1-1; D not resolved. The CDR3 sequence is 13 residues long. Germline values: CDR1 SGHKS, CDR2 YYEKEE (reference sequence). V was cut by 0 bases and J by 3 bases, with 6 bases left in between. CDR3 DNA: TGTGCCAGCAGCTTGGGACCCGACACTGAAGCTTTCTCT. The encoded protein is CASSLGPDTEAFS.